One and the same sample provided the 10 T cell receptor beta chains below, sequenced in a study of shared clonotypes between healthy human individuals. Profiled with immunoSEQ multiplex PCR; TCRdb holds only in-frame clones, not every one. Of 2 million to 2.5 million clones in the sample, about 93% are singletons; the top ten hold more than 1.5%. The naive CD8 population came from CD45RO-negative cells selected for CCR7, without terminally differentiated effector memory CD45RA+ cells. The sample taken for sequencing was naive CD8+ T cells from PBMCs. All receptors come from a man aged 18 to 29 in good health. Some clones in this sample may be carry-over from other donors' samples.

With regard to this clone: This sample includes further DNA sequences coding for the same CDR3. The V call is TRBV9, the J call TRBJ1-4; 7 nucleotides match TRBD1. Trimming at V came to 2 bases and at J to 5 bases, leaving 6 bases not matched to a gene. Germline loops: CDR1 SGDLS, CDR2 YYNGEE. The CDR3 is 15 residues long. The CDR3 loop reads CASSVQGGLNEKLFF. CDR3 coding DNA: TGTGCCAGCAGCGTCCAAGGGGGCTTGAATGAAAAACTGTTTTTT.

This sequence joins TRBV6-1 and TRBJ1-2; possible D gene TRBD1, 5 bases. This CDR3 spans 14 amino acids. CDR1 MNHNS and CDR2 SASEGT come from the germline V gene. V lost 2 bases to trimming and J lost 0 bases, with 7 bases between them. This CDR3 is CASSEKGPNYGYTF. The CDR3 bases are TGTGCCAGCAGTGAAAAGGGGCCTAACTATGGCTACACCTTC.

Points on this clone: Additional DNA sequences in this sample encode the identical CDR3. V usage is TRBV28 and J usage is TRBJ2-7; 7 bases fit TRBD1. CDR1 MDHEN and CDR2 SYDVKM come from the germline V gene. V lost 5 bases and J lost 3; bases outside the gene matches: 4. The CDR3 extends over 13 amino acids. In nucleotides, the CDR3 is TGTGCCAGCAGTCTAACAGGGGTCTACGAGCAGTACTTC. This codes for CASSLTGVYEQYF.

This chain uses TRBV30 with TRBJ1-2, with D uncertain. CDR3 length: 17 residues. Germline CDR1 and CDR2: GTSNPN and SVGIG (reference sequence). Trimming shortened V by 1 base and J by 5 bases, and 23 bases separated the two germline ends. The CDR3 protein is CAWSGIRASMKEYGYTF. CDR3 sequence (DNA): TGTGCCTGGAGTGGAATCCGGGCCTCCATGAAAGAATATGGCTACACCTTC.

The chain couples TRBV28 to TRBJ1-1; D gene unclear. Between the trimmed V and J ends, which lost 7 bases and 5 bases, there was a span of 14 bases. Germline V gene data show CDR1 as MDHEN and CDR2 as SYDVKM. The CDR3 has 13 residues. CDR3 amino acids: CASKLQPWTEAFF. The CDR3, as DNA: TGTGCCAGCAAGCTGCAGCCATGGACTGAAGCTTTCTTT.

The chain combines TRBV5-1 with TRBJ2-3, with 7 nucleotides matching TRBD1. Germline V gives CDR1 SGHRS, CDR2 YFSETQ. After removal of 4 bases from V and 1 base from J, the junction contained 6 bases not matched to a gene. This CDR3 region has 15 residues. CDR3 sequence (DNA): TGCGCCAGCAGCGTTCGAACAGGGGGCACAGATACGCAGTATTTT. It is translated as CASSVRTGGTDTQYF. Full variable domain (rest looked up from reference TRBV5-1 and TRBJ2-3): KAGVTQTPRYLIKTRGQQVTLSCSPISGHRSVSWYQQTPGQGLQFLFEYFSETQRNKGNFPGRFSGRQFSNSRSEMNVSTLELGDSALYLCASSVRTGGTDTQYFGPGTRLTVL.

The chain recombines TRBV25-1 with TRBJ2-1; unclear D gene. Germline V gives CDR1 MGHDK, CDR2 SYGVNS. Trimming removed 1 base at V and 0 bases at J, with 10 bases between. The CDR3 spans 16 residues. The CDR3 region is CASSEWHRSSYNEQFF. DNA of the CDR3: TGTGCCAGCAGTGAATGGCATCGCAGCTCCTACAATGAGCAGTTCTTC.

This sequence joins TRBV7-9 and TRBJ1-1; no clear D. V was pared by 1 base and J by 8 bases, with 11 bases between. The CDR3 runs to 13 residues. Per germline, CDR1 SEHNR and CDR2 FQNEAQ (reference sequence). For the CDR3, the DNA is TGTGCCAGCAGCTTAGGCCGGGTGGACGAAGCTTTCTTT. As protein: CASSLGRVDEAFF.

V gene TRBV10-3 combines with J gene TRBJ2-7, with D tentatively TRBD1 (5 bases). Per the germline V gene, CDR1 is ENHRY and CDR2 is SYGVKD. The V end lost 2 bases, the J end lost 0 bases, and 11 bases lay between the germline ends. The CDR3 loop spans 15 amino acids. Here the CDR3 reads CAISEAGSSSYEQYF. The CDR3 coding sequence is TGTGCCATCAGTGAGGCAGGGTCGAGCTCCTACGAGCAGTACTTC.

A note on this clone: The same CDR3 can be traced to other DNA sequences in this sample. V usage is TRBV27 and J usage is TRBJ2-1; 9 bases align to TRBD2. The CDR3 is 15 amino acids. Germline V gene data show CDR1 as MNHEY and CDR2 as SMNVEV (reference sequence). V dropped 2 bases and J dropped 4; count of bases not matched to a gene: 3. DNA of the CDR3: TGTGCCAGCAGTTTAATAGCGGGAGCTTACAATGAGCAGTTCTTC. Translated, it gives CASSLIAGAYNEQFF.